The rows below give T cell receptor beta chains drawn from one sample of a study of cytomegalovirus exposure and HLA in healthy donors. Sequencing used immunoSEQ multiplex PCR; TCRdb keeps in-frame clones, though not all of them. The sample carries about 130,000 clones, just under 80% recorded once. The sequencing input was PBMCs. These receptors were collected from a male donor in good health and CMV-seronegative. The CDR3 runs from the conserved cysteine through the conserved F or W. The D gene is left open where the match is weak. Size is omitted from some rows. Given values are once, few, many or a class for expanded clones.

j_call | clone_size | v_call | d_call | cdr3_nt | cdr3_aa
TRBJ2-4 | NA | TRBV7-2 | NA | TGTGCCAGCAGCTTAGAAAGACTAAACATTCAGTACTTC | CASSLERLNIQYF
TRBJ1-5 | few | TRBV19 | NA | TGTGCCAGTAGTCCCGATGGGGCGCCCCAGCATTTT | CASSPDGAPQHF
TRBJ1-5 | NA | TRBV7-8 | NA | TGTGCCAGCAGCCAGAGGTACGGTCACAATCAGCCCCAGCATTTT | CASSQRYGHNQPQHF
TRBJ2-5 | NA | TRBV12-2 | NA | TGTGCAAGTCGCTTAGATCCTACCCCCATGAAACAAGAGACCCAGTACTTC | CASRLDPTPMKQETQYF
TRBJ2-7 | NA | TRBV19 | NA | TGTGCCAGTAGTATTGTTAGGGGCACTTCCTACGAGCAGTACTTC | CASSIVRGTSYEQYF
TRBJ2-2 | NA | TRBV19 | TRBD1 | TGTGCCAGTACCGTGGACAGGGCTGCAACCGGGGAGCTGTTTTTT | CASTVDRAATGELFF
TRBJ1-2 | NA | TRBV5-4 | TRBD1 | TGTGCCAGCAGACCGGGACAGTATGTTGGCTACACCTTC | CASRPGQYVGYTF
TRBJ2-7 | few | TRBV4-1 | NA | TGCGCCAGCAGCGACGACAGCCGCTCCTACGAGCAGTACTTC | CASSDDSRSYEQYF
TRBJ2-7 | few | TRBV18 | NA | TGTGCCAGCTCACGGCGGCGGCTAGCTTACGAGCAGTACTTC | CASSRRRLAYEQYF
TRBJ2-1 | NA | TRBV19 | TRBD2 | TGTGCCAGTAGTCCCCGGGGGGGCTCCTACAATGAGCAGTTCTTC | CASSPRGGSYNEQFF
TRBJ2-7 | NA | TRBV19 | TRBD1 | TGTGCCAGTAGCCGACAGGGGGTATCCTACGAGCAGTACTTC | CASSRQGVSYEQYF
TRBJ2-1 | NA | TRBV12-5 | TRBD2 | TGTGCTAGTGGTTTGCACGGGGGGGCGGAGCAGTTCTTC | CASGLHGGAEQFF
TRBJ1-2 | NA | TRBV14 | NA | TGTGCCAGCAGCCAAACGCAGGGGTCTAACTATGGCTACACCTTC | CASSQTQGSNYGYTF
TRBJ2-7 | NA | TRBV6-5 | NA | TGTGCCAGCAGAAAGGGGGTTTTGGGTATTGAGCAGTACTTC | CASRKGVLGIEQYF
TRBJ1-4 | few | TRBV19 | TRBD1 | TGTGCCAGTAGTATACAGGGGGGATTAGGAAAACTGTTTTTT | CASSIQGGLGKLFF
TRBJ1-1 | NA | TRBV6-6 | TRBD1 | TGTGCCAGCAATTCTAGGGACAGGGGGCGGACTGAAGCTTTCTTT | CASNSRDRGRTEAFF
TRBJ2-7 | NA | TRBV11-3 | TRBD1 | TGTGCCAGCAGGAGGGGACAGGCCTACGAGCAGTACTTC | CASRRGQAYEQYF
TRBJ2-7 | NA | TRBV30 | NA | TGTGCCTGGTATAGGGGTGCCTACGAGCAGTACTTC | CAWYRGAYEQYF
TRBJ2-5 | NA | TRBV7-9 | TRBD2 | TGTGCCAGCAGCTTGGGACTAGCGCAAGAGACCCAGTACTTC | CASSLGLAQETQYF
TRBJ2-3 | NA | TRBV6-5 | NA | TGTGCCAGCAGTTACAAACAGCTCACAGATACGCAGTATTTT | CASSYKQLTDTQYF
TRBJ1-1 | NA | TRBV20-1 | NA | TGCAGTGCTTGGGGGGGGGAAGCTTTCTTT | CSAWGGEAFF
TRBJ2-5 | NA | TRBV7-2 | NA | TGTGCCAGCAGTCCCACGGATAGGGGGAGGGGAGAGACCCAGTACTTC | CASSPTDRGRGETQYF
TRBJ1-1 | NA | TRBV5-1 | TRBD1 | TGCGCCAGCAGCTCGACTCAGGGGGACACTGAAGCTTTCTTT | CASSSTQGDTEAFF
TRBJ1-1 | NA | TRBV5-4 | NA | TGTGCCAGCAGCTTGGTTGAGGCCCCGAAGCTTTTCTTT | CASSLVEAPKLFF
TRBJ1-4 | NA | TRBV7-6 | NA | TGTACCAGCAGCTTAGGGTCCAGGGTCAGGGAAAAACTGTTTTTT | CTSSLGSRVREKLFF
TRBJ2-7 | NA | TRBV7-9 | TRBD2 | TGTTCCAGCAGCTTTCTGACGGGGGGATCCTACGAGCAGTACTTC | CSSSFLTGGSYEQYF
TRBJ2-7 | NA | TRBV6-5 | TRBD1 | TGTGCCAGCAGCCTGGGACAGCACTACGAGCAGTACTTC | CASSLGQHYEQYF
TRBJ2-7 | once | TRBV7-9 | NA | TGTGCCAGCAGCTCCTTGCCACAGGGCTCCTACGAGCAGTACTTC | CASSSLPQGSYEQYF
TRBJ2-3 | NA | TRBV4-2 | TRBD2 | TGTGCCAGCAGCCAAGATGCTAGCGGGGGGCCCTCTAGCACAGATACGCAGTATTTT | CASSQDASGGPSSTDTQYF
TRBJ1-5 | once | TRBV6-6 | NA | TGTGCCAGCTTTCTAAAACCGGGGTTTAGCAATCAGCCCCAGCATTTT | CASFLKPGFSNQPQHF
TRBJ1-1 | NA | TRBV6-1 | TRBD1 | TGTGCCACCCAGGGGGCGAGGAACACTGAAGCTTTCTTT | CATQGARNTEAFF
TRBJ1-1 | NA | TRBV13 | TRBD1 | TGTGCCAACAGCTCAGAAGGGACAGGAGAGAGTGAAGCTTTCTTT | CANSSEGTGESEAFF
TRBJ2-1 | NA | TRBV14 | NA | TGTGCCAGCAGCCAAGTACTTAGCGGCCACTACAATGAGCAGTTCTTC | CASSQVLSGHYNEQFF
TRBJ1-2 | NA | TRBV18 | NA | TGTGCCAGCTCACCACCCTGGAAGGGGGATGGCTACACCTTC | CASSPPWKGDGYTF
TRBJ2-5 | NA | TRBV4-1 | NA | TGCGCCAGCAGCCTCATTAGGGGGGGGCAAGAGACCCAGTACTTC | CASSLIRGGQETQYF
TRBJ2-7 | once | TRBV5-6 | NA | TGTGCCAGCAGCGTACCCCGGGACAACTACGAGCAGTACTTC | CASSVPRDNYEQYF
TRBJ1-4 | NA | TRBV7-9 | NA | TGTGCCAGCAGCTTAGAACAGGCAGAAAAACTGTTTTTT | CASSLEQAEKLFF
TRBJ1-6 | many | TRBV6-5 | NA | TGTGCCAGCAGTCAGGGGAGGGGATCACCCCTCCACTTT | CASSQGRGSPLHF
TRBJ1-1 | NA | TRBV10-1 | NA | TGCGCCAGCAGCTCTGACTCTGAAGCTTTCTTT | CASSSDSEAFF
TRBJ2-1 | NA | TRBV18 | TRBD2 | TGTGCCAGCTCGGCCGGGACTAGGGTCTCCTACAATGAGCAGTTCTTC | CASSAGTRVSYNEQFF
TRBJ2-1 | NA | TRBV12-5 | NA | TGTGCTAGTGGTCCACTAGGATCCCTTTCTCGCGAGCAGTTCTTC | CASGPLGSLSREQFF
TRBJ2-7 | NA | TRBV4-3 | NA | TGCGCCAGCAGCCAAGATCCTGCAGGGCTCCCCTACGAGCAGTACTTC | CASSQDPAGLPYEQYF
TRBJ2-7 | NA | TRBV7-2 | NA | TGTGCCAGCAGCTTAGAACGGTTTTCCCACGAGCAGTACTTC | CASSLERFSHEQYF
TRBJ2-3 | NA | TRBV5-8 | TRBD2 | TGTGCCAGCAGCCGACTAGCGGGGGTTATCACAGATACGCAGTATTTT | CASSRLAGVITDTQYF
TRBJ1-1 | NA | TRBV4-1 | NA | TGCGCCAGCAGCCAAGTCGCGGGGGCGCGTACTGAAGCTTTCTTT | CASSQVAGARTEAFF
TRBJ1-5 | NA | TRBV7-2 | TRBD1 | TGTGCCAGCAGCAAGGGACAGCACAATCAGCCCCAGCATTTT | CASSKGQHNQPQHF
TRBJ2-7 | NA | TRBV20-1 | NA | TGCAGCGCCGGGGTAACCTACGAGCAGTACTTC | CSAGVTYEQYF